Each of the 18 T cell receptor beta chains below was sequenced from the same sample in a study of shared clonotypes between healthy human individuals. This table comes from immunoSEQ multiplex PCR, and its TCRdb copy is limited to in-frame clones, with some not included. Counted here are over 400,000 clones, approximately 84% occurring once; the ten biggest clones make up approximately 12%. What was sequenced was PBMCs. Every receptor here comes from a woman aged 40 to 49 in good health. Some clones in this sample may be carry-over from other donors' samples.

The chain links TRBV28 to TRBJ1-5, with TRBD1 as a possible D gene (5 bases). The germline CDR1 and CDR2 sequences are MDHEN and SYDVKM. The CDR3 is 16 residues long. V was trimmed by 3 bases and J by 2 bases, leaving 14 bases between them. The CDR3 here is CASSFFPGSRNQPQHF. CDR3 nucleotides: TGTGCCAGCAGTTTCTTTCCAGGGTCCCGCAATCAGCCCCAGCATTTT.

CDR3 residues: CASSATAGARSTEAFF. The DNA of the CDR3 is TGCGCCAGCAGCGCCACGGCGGGGGCGCGGAGTACTGAAGCTTTCTTT. This rearrangement joins TRBV5-1 to TRBJ1-1; maybe TRBD1 (6 bases). Germline values: CDR1 SGHRS, CDR2 YFSETQ. The CDR3 length is 16 residues. V was pared by 4 bases and J by 5 bases, with 21 bases between.

The rearrangement links TRBV23-1 to TRBJ2-7; 7 bases align to TRBD1. TRBV23-1 is given ORF status, its function remaining uncertain. J lost 4 bases, V lost 0 bases, and 6 bases had no gene match. This CDR3 has 15 residues. The CDR3 loop reads CASSQSVKGAYEQYF. In nucleotides, the CDR3 is TGCGCCAGCAGTCAATCGGTCAAGGGGGCATACGAGCAGTACTTC.

Concerning this clone: It differs at one base from a far larger clone, so likely a read error. This chain connects TRBV10-2 to TRBJ1-1; TRBD1 is a possible D gene (6 bases). Germline CDR1 is WSHSY and CDR2 is SAAADI. The CDR3 has 16 residues. The V end was cut by 7 bases, the J end by 4 bases, with 22 bases between. For the CDR3, the DNA is TGCGCCAGCACTCGAAACGACGGGGGGCGAGGCACTGAAGCTTTCTTT. It encodes CASTRNDGGRGTEAFF.

Of note for this clone: A far larger clone is one nucleotide away, so this likely arose from a read error. It is likely a read error, because the conserved phenylalanine at the end of the CDR3 is missing. The chain has TRBV7-9 and TRBJ2-7; D uncertain. The ends were cut back, 5 bases at V and 3 bases at J, with 5 bases in the middle. Per germline, CDR1 SEHNR and CDR2 FQNEAQ (reference sequence). The length of the CDR3 is 11 residues. This CDR3 reads CASSRNYEQYL. In DNA form, the CDR3 reads TGTGCCAGCAGCCGAAACTACGAGCAGTACCTC.

Concerning this clone: This is likely an artifact of a read error, given a far larger clone one base away. The V gene is TRBV6-6, the J gene TRBJ1-1, with D possibly matching TRBD1 (6 bases). CDR1 MNHNY and CDR2 SVGAGI come from the germline V gene (reference sequence). The CDR3 covers 14 residues. Deletions cut 6 bases from V and 1 base from J, with 12 bases between. The CDR3 spells CASSQDRTNTEAFF. The DNA of the CDR3 is TGTGCCAGCAGCCAAGACAGGACGAACACTGAAGCTTTCTTT.

As for this clone: A far larger clone is only one base removed, so a read error is likely. V is TRBV9 and J is TRBJ1-1, with 7 bases matching TRBD1. This CDR3 comprises 15 residues. In germline, CDR1 is SGDLS, CDR2 YYNGEE. Written as DNA, the CDR3 is TGTGCCAACAGCCCGACCGGGACAGTAAACACTGAAGCTTTCTTT. This sequence encodes CANSPTGTVNTEAFF.

J is TRBJ2-2 and V is TRBV19; 9 nucleotides match TRBD2. The V segment lost 4 bases and the J segment 6 bases; nucleotides outside the gene matches: 6. This CDR3 is 15 amino acids long. The V gene's germline CDR1 is LNHDA and CDR2 SQIVND (reference sequence). The CDR3 DNA is TGTGCCAGTAGTAATAGCGGGAGAAGGGCCGGGGAGCTGTTTTTT. Translated: CASSNSGRRAGELFF.

This sequence joins TRBV29-1 and TRBJ2-7; possibly TRBD1 for D (6 bases). Trimming took off 8 bases at V and 0 bases at J, with 14 bases between the two ends. CDR3 length equals 13 residues. Per germline, CDR1 SQVTM and CDR2 ANQGSEA. The CDR3 DNA reads TGCAGCCCCTACCGGGACAACTCCTACGAGCAGTACTTC. The encoded protein is CSPYRDNSYEQYF.

The sample holds one count of this clone. The gene calls are TRBV20-1 and TRBJ1-2; possible D gene TRBD1, 5 bases. Trimming cost V 2 bases and J 8 bases, with 6 bases left between them. The CDR3 covers 10 residues. Germline V CDR1 and CDR2: DFQATT, SNEGSKA (reference sequence). The CDR3 here is CSARYRGYTF. The CDR3 bases are TGCAGTGCTAGATACAGGGGCTACACCTTC.

The rearrangement links TRBV28 to TRBJ1-2, with TRBD1 matching 7 bases. V shed 4 bases, J shed 4 bases, and the junction held 9 bases outside the gene matches. The CDR3 extends over 15 amino acids. The germline CDR1 and CDR2 sequences are MDHEN and SYDVKM. The CDR3 DNA is TGTGCCAGCAGTTCCTACAGGGGTGGAGGCTATGGCTACACCTTC. Amino acids: CASSSYRGGGYGYTF.

The genes are TRBV20-1 and TRBJ2-3; D gene ambiguous. Germline loops: CDR1 DFQATT, CDR2 SNEGSKA (reference sequence). The length of the CDR3 is 8 residues. V lost 7 bases and J 8 bases, leaving 4 bases between the germline ends. The CDR3 is CSVGTQYF. Written as DNA, the CDR3 is TGCAGTGTGGGTACGCAGTATTTT.

This chain uses TRBV4-1 with TRBJ2-1; 10 bases agree with TRBD2. The length of the CDR3 is 16 residues. V gave up 0 bases and J gave up 8 bases; unmatched junction bases: 7. Germline-derived CDR1 and CDR2 are MGHRA and YSYEKL. The CDR3 DNA follows: TGCGCCAGCAGCCAAGAGGGGCTAGCGGGAGTCGATGAGCAGTTCTTC. Protein: CASSQEGLAGVDEQFF.

This chain uses TRBV18 with TRBJ1-5; 7 nucleotides agree with TRBD1. CDR1 is KGHSH, CDR2 LQKENI, per germline. V trimming: 3 bases; J trimming: 3 bases; junction bases outside the gene matches: 14. The CDR3 spans 18 residues. The CDR3 is CASSPSSGRTGHNQPQHF. Here the CDR3 DNA reads TGTGCCAGCTCACCTTCATCGGGGCGGACAGGACACAATCAGCCCCAGCATTTT.

This rearrangement joins TRBV6-6 to TRBJ2-5; 9 bases are a match to TRBD1. After removal of 6 bases from V and 0 bases from J, the junction contained 5 bases not matched to a gene. The CDR3 sequence is 15 residues long. Germline CDR1 and CDR2: MNHNY and SVGAGI (reference sequence). The CDR3 protein is CASSRTGADQETQYF. In DNA form, the CDR3 reads TGTGCCAGCAGCCGGACAGGGGCCGACCAAGAGACCCAGTACTTC.

V is TRBV18 and J is TRBJ2-1; 11 nucleotides match TRBD2. Unmatched junction bases numbered 1, after V lost 5 bases and J lost 10 bases. The CDR3 runs 12 residues. Germline V gives CDR1 KGHSH, CDR2 LQKENI. The CDR3 bases are TGTGCCAGCTCAAGACTAGCGGGAGAGCAGTTCTTC. Protein sequence: CASSRLAGEQFF.

This clone came up once. The rearrangement uses TRBV5-4 and TRBJ1-1; 7 nucleotides line up with TRBD1. The length of the CDR3 is 14 residues. V shed 4 bases, J shed 0 bases, and the junction held 3 bases outside the gene matches. The V gene's germline CDR1 is SGHNT and CDR2 YYREEE (reference sequence). Here the CDR3 DNA reads TGTGCCAGCAGCGGGGGACAGCTGAACACTGAAGCTTTCTTT. Amino acids: CASSGGQLNTEAFF.

The genes are TRBV4-1 and TRBJ2-5; D is unclear. Trimming stripped 1 base from V and 5 bases from J, with 8 bases between. Germline V CDR1 and CDR2: MGHRA, YSYEKL. The CDR3 spans 13 residues. The CDR3 here is CASSQVFRETQYF. The CDR3 DNA reads as TGCGCCAGCAGCCAAGTTTTTCGGGAGACCCAGTACTTC.